These 31 T cell receptor beta chains share one sample of origin, sequenced in a study of blood T cell repertoires in COVID-19. Repertoires were generated with immunoSEQ multiplex PCR, while TCRdb's copy carries only in-frame clones and drops some. The repertoire holds 65,000 to 80,000 clones, almost 85% seen once, with 21% in the top ten. Sequencing input: peripheral blood. The receptors here all came from a human donor in a cohort sampled during active COVID-19.

The table lists this clone with a few counts. CDR3 DNA: TGTGCCAGCAGCCACCACAGGGACACCGGGGAGCTGTTTTTT. It translates to CASSHHRDTGELFF. The chain couples TRBV5-4 to TRBJ2-2; a possible D gene is TRBD1 (6 bases). The germline V gene encodes CDR1 SGHNT and CDR2 YYREEE (reference sequence). Trimming stripped 4 bases from V and 3 bases from J, with 10 bases between. This CDR3 has 14 amino acids.

The V call is TRBV5-1, the J call TRBJ2-1; 8 bases are a match to TRBD2. The CDR3 extends over 15 amino acids. CDR1 SGHRS and CDR2 YFSETQ come from the germline V gene. J lost 7 bases, V lost 4 bases, and 10 bases had no gene match. In nucleotides, the CDR3 is TGCGCCAGCAGCCTACCAAGCGGGGGAGTAAATGAGCAGTTCTTC. Its protein product is CASSLPSGGVNEQFF.

The chain employs TRBV15 and TRBJ2-1; D gene ambiguous. The CDR3 is 14 residues long. V lost 5 bases to trimming and J lost 4 bases, with 12 bases between them. Germline V gene data show CDR1 as LNHNV and CDR2 as YYDKDF (reference sequence). The DNA for the CDR3 is TGTGCCACCAGCTTGAGACATACTTACAATGAGCAGTTCTTC. It specifies CATSLRHTYNEQFF.

V and J are TRBV18 and TRBJ2-1; 7 bases line up with TRBD2. In germline, CDR1 is KGHSH, CDR2 LQKENI. The CDR3 is made up of 15 amino acids. V lost 0 bases and J lost 7; bases outside the gene matches: 6. The CDR3 DNA reads TGTGCCAGCTCACCACCTGGACTAGGAGGGAATGAGCAGTTCTTC. This encodes CASSPPGLGGNEQFF.

This clone appeared once. The chain carries TRBV28 and TRBJ1-5; the D gene is possibly TRBD1 (5 bases). Trimming stripped 6 bases from V and 3 bases from J, with 21 bases between. CDR3 length equals 17 residues. Per germline, CDR1 MDHEN and CDR2 SYDVKM. The CDR3 here is CASSHGGAAKNNQPQHF. DNA for the CDR3: TGTGCCAGCAGCCACGGCGGGGCAGCTAAAAACAATCAGCCCCAGCATTTT.

The genes are TRBV5-1 and TRBJ2-1, with TRBD1 identical over 8 bases. This CDR3 region has 16 residues. V gave up 2 bases and J gave up 7 bases; unmatched junction bases: 11. Germline assignment: CDR1 SGHRS and CDR2 YFSETQ. The CDR3, as DNA: TGCGCCAGCAGCTTCCTGGGGGGACAGGAACAAAATGAGCAGTTCTTC. This sequence encodes CASSFLGGQEQNEQFF. The entire variable domain, with the rest obtained from reference TRBV5-1 and TRBJ2-1, is as follows: KAGVTQTPRYLIKTRGQQVTLSCSPISGHRSVSWYQQTPGQGLQFLFEYFSETQRNKGNFPGRFSGRQFSNSRSEMNVSTLELGDSALYLCASSFLGGQEQNEQFFGPGTRLTVL.

The table lists this clone with a few counts. V gene TRBV6-1 combines with J gene TRBJ1-2, with 7 bases matching TRBD1. Germline V gives CDR1 MNHNS, CDR2 SASEGT. V gave up 2 bases and J gave up 8 bases; unmatched junction bases: 8. There are 14 residues in the CDR3. The CDR3 sequence: CASSERPGGRGYTF. The DNA for the CDR3 is TGTGCCAGCAGTGAACGGCCAGGGGGAAGGGGCTACACCTTC.

The genes are TRBV6-4 and TRBJ1-2, with D possibly being TRBD1 (5 bases). Trimming removed 6 bases from V and 5 bases from J, with 16 bases in between. The CDR3 has 14 residues. Germline CDR1 reads MRHNA; CDR2 reads SNTAGT. The CDR3 region has the DNA TGTGCCAGCAGAGCTAATCGTGGGGGGTATGGCTACACCTTC. The encoded protein is CASRANRGGYGYTF.

In DNA form, the CDR3 reads TGCAGCGTTCCGCGGGGGGGCCAGGATGAGCAGTTCTTC. Protein sequence: CSVPRGGQDEQFF. This chain joins TRBV29-1 and TRBJ2-1; 9 bases are shared with TRBD2. Per the germline V gene, CDR1 is SQVTM and CDR2 is ANQGSEA. The CDR3 is 13 residues long. The V gene end was trimmed by 5 bases and the J gene end by 8 bases; junction bases not matched to a gene: 7.

The V and J genes are TRBV5-1 and TRBJ1-6, with 9 bases fitting TRBD1. Looked up from germline, CDR1 is SGHRS and CDR2 is YFSETQ. The J segment lost 8 bases and the V segment lost 2 bases, leaving 11 bases of the junction unmatched. The CDR3 runs 17 residues. In DNA form, the CDR3 reads TGCGCCAGCAGCTTCCTACAGGGGGCCAAAGGAGATTCACCCCTCCACTTT. Its translation is CASSFLQGAKGDSPLHF.

There are a few counts of this clone. The CDR3 region has the DNA TGTGCCAGCAGTAATGGACAGGATGGCTACACCTTC. Encoded protein: CASSNGQDGYTF. The chain couples TRBV6-6 to TRBJ1-2; TRBD1 matches at 7 bases. Germline CDR1 is MNHNY and CDR2 is SVGAGI (reference sequence). CDR3 size: 12 residues. V lost 5 bases to trimming and J lost 6 bases; unmatched junction nucleotides: 3.

The rearrangement uses TRBV7-6 and TRBJ1-1, with TRBD1 matching over 9 bases. Germline values: CDR1 SGHVS, CDR2 FNYEAQ. V lost 4 bases and J lost 4; bases outside the gene matches: 7. The CDR3 contains 15 residues. The CDR3 is CASSSGQGISTEAFF. The CDR3 DNA follows: TGTGCCAGCAGCTCCGGACAGGGGATCAGCACTGAAGCTTTCTTT.

The gene calls are TRBV30 and TRBJ2-7, with TRBD2 as a possible D gene (5 bases). The germline V gene encodes CDR1 GTSNPN and CDR2 SVGIG (reference sequence). This CDR3 comprises 12 residues. Trimming removed 4 bases from V and 2 bases from J, with 9 bases in between. CDR3 sequence: CAWNRDTYEQYF. The CDR3 coding sequence is TGTGCCTGGAATCGGGATACCTACGAGCAGTACTTC.

This clone was counted between two and nine times. This chain joins TRBV7-9 and TRBJ2-7; 13 nucleotides match TRBD2. The germline gives CDR1 SEHNR, CDR2 FQNEAQ (reference sequence). CDR3 length: 15 amino acids. The junction had 6 bases not matched to a gene; V was cut back by 5 bases and J by 5 bases. CDR3 DNA: TGTGCCAGCAGCCCGTGGACTAGCGGGGGTGACGAGCAGTACTTC. Amino acids: CASSPWTSGGDEQYF.

The genes are TRBV4-1 and TRBJ2-3; weak D call: TRBD2 (5 bases). Germline V gene sequence: CDR1 MGHRA, CDR2 YSYEKL. The ends were cut back, 1 base at V and 1 base at J, with 9 bases in the middle. CDR3 size: 15 residues. The CDR3 spells CASSQVGSRTDTQYF. CDR3 bases: TGCGCCAGCAGCCAAGTTGGGAGTCGCACAGATACGCAGTATTTT.

The chain links TRBV18 to TRBJ2-7, with 9 bases matching TRBD1. The CDR3 extends over 15 amino acids. The germline CDR1 and CDR2 sequences are KGHSH and LQKENI. After removal of 1 base from V and 5 bases from J, the junction contained 6 bases not matched to a gene. CDR3 residues: CASSPLRTGDDEQYF. CDR3 sequence (DNA): TGTGCCAGCTCACCACTAAGGACAGGGGACGACGAGCAGTACTTC.

The chain joins TRBV23-1 to TRBJ2-5; a possible D gene is TRBD1 (6 bases). TRBV23-1 is marked as an open reading frame, function uncertain. The V end was cut by 9 bases, the J end by 2 bases, with 13 bases between. The CDR3 covers 13 residues. CDR3 region: CARIGQIQETQYF. The CDR3 DNA sequence: TGCGCCAGGATCGGACAGATTCAAGAGACCCAGTACTTC.

The chain is built from TRBV6-5 and TRBJ1-5, with a weak D call TRBD1 (5 bases). The germline gives CDR1 MNHEY, CDR2 SVGAGI. There are 12 residues in the CDR3. V was clipped by 2 bases and J by 9 bases, with 8 bases between them. As DNA, the CDR3 is TGTGCCAGCAGTTACCGGGGGGGGCCCCAGCATTTT. Protein product: CASSYRGGPQHF.

The chain recombines TRBV7-9 with TRBJ2-7; 12 bases map to TRBD2. In germline, CDR1 is SEHNR, CDR2 FQNEAQ (reference sequence). Losses at the gene ends were 5 bases for V and 5 bases for J; bases not matched to a gene: 7. This CDR3 is 15 amino acids long. The CDR3 loop is CASSPTSGGQNEQYF. CDR3 in DNA: TGTGCCAGCAGCCCCACTAGCGGGGGGCAGAACGAGCAGTACTTC. Using reference TRBV7-9 and TRBJ2-7 for the parts outside the CDR3, the full variable domain is DTGVSQNPRHKITKRGQNVTFRCDPISEHNRLYWYRQTLGQGPEFLTYFQNEAQLEKSRLLSDRFSAERPKGSFSTLEIQRTEQGDSAMYLCASSPTSGGQNEQYFGPGTRLTVT.

This clone was observed a single time. This chain connects TRBV6-5 to TRBJ1-5, with 8 bases lining up with TRBD1. Germline loops: CDR1 MNHEY, CDR2 SVGAGI. J was trimmed by 7 bases and V by 4 bases; bases with no gene match: 12. The CDR3 sequence is 16 residues long. The CDR3, as DNA: TGTGCCAGCAGTTCAGGGGGCGCAAGTTTAGCCCAGCCCCAGCATTTT. Translating gives CASSSGGASLAQPQHF.

The chain uses TRBV11-2 and TRBJ2-1, with TRBD1 identical over 10 bases. CDR3 length: 16 amino acids. Looked up from germline, CDR1 is SGHAT and CDR2 is FQNNGV. Losses at the gene ends were 5 bases for V and 6 bases for J; bases not matched to a gene: 10. In DNA, the CDR3 is TGTGCCAGCAGCCGGACCGGGACAGGGGCCTTCAATGAGCAGTTCTTC. It yields the protein CASSRTGTGAFNEQFF.

This clone was detected a few times. J is TRBJ2-5 and V is TRBV19; TRBD2 agrees at 7 bases. Germline loops: CDR1 LNHDA, CDR2 SQIVND (reference sequence). The CDR3 length is 13 residues. The ends lost 5 bases at V and 5 bases at J; junction bases unmatched: 5. The CDR3 region is CASSRGGFETQYF. DNA of the CDR3: TGTGCCAGTAGTCGCGGGGGTTTCGAGACCCAGTACTTC.

This clone was detected once. The chain has TRBV5-4 and TRBJ2-7; TRBD1 agrees at 7 bases. Losses at the gene ends were 4 bases for V and 0 bases for J; bases not matched to a gene: 7. This CDR3 region has 15 residues. Germline lookup yields CDR1 SGHNT and CDR2 YYREEE (reference sequence). For the CDR3, the DNA is TGTGCCAGCAGCCGAGGGGGCATAAGCTCCTACGAGCAGTACTTC. It is translated as CASSRGGISSYEQYF.

This sequence joins TRBV7-8 and TRBJ1-3; no clear D. With 1 base removed from V and 6 bases from J, the gap between germline ends came to 19 bases. The CDR3 length is 17 residues. The germline CDR1 and CDR2 sequences are SGHVS and FQNEAQ. The CDR3 coding sequence is TGTGCCAGCAGCTTAGTACCGGAAGGAGTCAGTTTAAACACCATATATTTT. Protein sequence: CASSLVPEGVSLNTIYF.

This chain joins TRBV5-5 and TRBJ2-6; D call uncertain. Germline CDR1 SGHKS, CDR2 YYEKEE (reference sequence). The V gene lost 0 bases and the J gene lost 0 bases, with 7 bases spanning the gap. The CDR3 runs 16 residues. The CDR3 DNA sequence: TGTGCCAGCAGCTTGGCACAAAGCTCTGGGGCCAACGTCCTGACTTTC. The encoded protein is CASSLAQSSGANVLTF.

The gene calls are TRBV11-2 and TRBJ2-7, with D maybe TRBD1 (6 bases). CDR3 size: 16 residues. Germline lookup yields CDR1 SGHAT and CDR2 FQNNGV. V was clipped by 3 bases and J by 3 bases, with 18 bases between them. CDR3 in DNA: TGTGCCAGCAGCTTCCTAGGGGGTCAGGGTTTCTACGAGCAGTACTTC. It codes for CASSFLGGQGFYEQYF.

The chain recombines TRBV18 with TRBJ2-1, with 8 positions matching TRBD1. There are 15 residues in the CDR3. Losses at the gene ends were 4 bases for V and 5 bases for J; bases not matched to a gene: 7. Germline V gene data show CDR1 as KGHSH and CDR2 as LQKENI. The CDR3 loop is CASSLLQGVDNEQFF. In DNA, the CDR3 is TGTGCCAGCTCACTCCTACAGGGGGTGGACAATGAGCAGTTCTTC. Using reference TRBV18 and TRBJ2-1 for the parts outside the CDR3, the full variable domain is NAGVMQNPRHLVRRRGQEARLRCSPMKGHSHVYWYRQLPEEGLKFMVYLQKENIIDESGMPKERFSAEFPKEGPSILRIQQVVRGDSAAYFCASSLLQGVDNEQFFGPGTRLTVL.

This clone was observed a handful of times. This chain links TRBV7-8 with TRBJ1-2, with D uncertain. The germline gives CDR1 SGHVS, CDR2 FQNEAQ. The CDR3 sequence is 13 residues long. V gave up 3 bases and J gave up 5 bases, with 10 bases separating them. The CDR3 nucleotides read TGTGCCAGCAGCTTTAGTGAGTCTTATGGCTACACCTTC. Translation: CASSFSESYGYTF.

The chain joins TRBV18 to TRBJ2-7; TRBD2 might be the D (7 bases). Germline V lookup: CDR1 KGHSH, CDR2 LQKENI. The V end was cut by 3 bases, the J end by 7 bases, with 16 bases between. This CDR3 spans 14 amino acids. The CDR3 DNA reads TGTGCCAGCTCACCTCGGGCGGGGGCAAGGGAGCAGTACTTC. Translation gives CASSPRAGAREQYF.

This chain links TRBV5-5 with TRBJ2-5; a possible D gene is TRBD1 (6 bases). CDR1 SGHKS and CDR2 YYEKEE come from the germline V gene (reference sequence). This CDR3 is built from 16 residues. Deletions cut 4 bases from V and 2 bases from J, with 18 bases between. CDR3 sequence: CASSGGPTGTQETQYF. The CDR3 region has the DNA TGTGCCAGCAGCGGTGGGCCGACAGGTACTCAAGAGACCCAGTACTTC. The complete variable domain, with remaining parts taken from reference TRBV5-5 and TRBJ2-5, reads DAGVTQSPTHLIKTRGQQVTLRCSPISGHKSVSWYQQVLGQGPQFIFQYYEKEERGRGNFPDRFSARQFPNYSSELNVNALLLGDSALYLCASSGGPTGTQETQYFGPGTRLLVL.

This chain links TRBV19 with TRBJ1-5; TRBD1 is a possible D gene (5 bases). The V and J ends lost 6 bases and 7 bases respectively, with 13 bases between them. The germline gives CDR1 LNHDA, CDR2 SQIVND (reference sequence). This CDR3 spans 13 amino acids. CDR3 region: CASRPGGYQPQHF. CDR3 nucleotide sequence: TGTGCCAGTAGACCCGGGGGGTACCAGCCCCAGCATTTT.